Listed below are T cell receptor beta chains from one sample, sequenced in a study of cytomegalovirus exposure and HLA in healthy donors. Method: immunoSEQ multiplex PCR; TCRdb's copy keeps in-frame clones and lacks some. The repertoire holds under 200,000 clones, around 80% seen once, with 4.5% to 6% in the top ten. The material sequenced was PBMCs. The receptor source for this set is a man aged 35-49 years in good health and CMV-seronegative. Both conserved end residues are part of each CDR3. The D gene is left open where the match is weak. Where a row states a size, it is once, few, many or the class of an expanded clone; other rows omit it.

D,J,size,V,DNA,CDR3
-,TRBJ2-3,-,TRBV7-2,TGTGCCAGCGGCTTAGTAGTACAGGCTCCCGATACGCAGTATTTT,CASGLVVQAPDTQYF
-,TRBJ1-1,large,TRBV7-9,TGTGCCAGCAGCCCCATAGGACAGCTGAACACTGAAGCTTTCTTT,CASSPIGQLNTEAFF
TRBD1,TRBJ2-1,-,TRBV7-3,TGTGCCAGCAGCTTTACAGGGGGCTCCTACAATGAGCAGTTCTTC,CASSFTGGSYNEQFF
TRBD1,TRBJ2-2,-,TRBV7-2,TGTGCCAGCAGCATAAGACAGGGGGCAGGTCCCGGGGAGCTGTTTTTT,CASSIRQGAGPGELFF
-,TRBJ2-7,-,TRBV29-1,TGCAGCGTTGTCACAGTGGCCTACGAGCAGTACTTC,CSVVTVAYEQYF
-,TRBJ2-3,-,TRBV7-6,TGTGCCAGCAGCTTAAACGGGGGCACAGATACGCAGTATTTT,CASSLNGGTDTQYF
TRBD2,TRBJ2-1,-,TRBV7-2,TGTGCCAGCAGTTCCCCAGCGGGAGGCCGGAATGAGCAGTTCTTC,CASSSPAGGRNEQFF
TRBD2,TRBJ2-1,-,TRBV5-4,TGTGCCAGCAGCCCGGGACTAGCGGGGGACTCCTACAATGAGCAGTTCTTC,CASSPGLAGDSYNEQFF
-,TRBJ2-3,-,TRBV7-9,TGTGCCAGCAGCTTAGCCCCGGCAGATACGCAGTATTTT,CASSLAPADTQYF
TRBD2,TRBJ2-1,-,TRBV6-5,TGTGCCAGCAGTTACTCGCTAGCGGGAACCTACAATGAGCAGTTCTTC,CASSYSLAGTYNEQFF
TRBD2,TRBJ2-1,once,TRBV27,TGTGCCAGCAGTCCCTCGACTAGCGGGAGCGGTGAGCAGTTCTTC,CASSPSTSGSGEQFF
-,TRBJ2-7,-,TRBV5-1,TGCGCCAGCAGCTTGGACGGACACTCCTACGAGCAGTACTTC,CASSLDGHSYEQYF
-,TRBJ2-3,once,TRBV18,TGTGCCAGCTCACCACCGCCCGGGGGTACGCAGTATTTT,CASSPPPGGTQYF
TRBD2,TRBJ2-7,once,TRBV7-8,TGTGCCAGCAGCTTACGGGGGGAATCCTACGAGCAGTACTTC,CASSLRGESYEQYF
TRBD2,TRBJ2-1,-,TRBV28,TGTGCCAGCAGTTTACTAGCGGGTTACAATGAGCAGTTCTTC,CASSLLAGYNEQFF
TRBD2,TRBJ2-2,few,TRBV30,TGTGCCTGGAGTTCCCACCGCGGGAGAACCGGGGAGCTGTTTTTT,CAWSSHRGRTGELFF
-,TRBJ1-4,-,TRBV11-2,TGTGCCAGCAGTAACTTCGCTTTAAGGGGAAAACTGTTTTTT,CASSNFALRGKLFF
-,TRBJ2-1,-,TRBV30,TGTGCCTGGAGTAGGGCAGGGAACTACAATGAGCAGTTCTTC,CAWSRAGNYNEQFF
-,TRBJ2-7,-,TRBV5-6,TGTGCCAGCAGCTTGAGGCATCGCAGGACAAGCTCCTACGAGCAGTACTTC,CASSLRHRRTSSYEQYF
TRBD1,TRBJ2-4,-,TRBV18,TGTGCCAGCTCACCACCCGGGACAGCTACTAACATTCAGTACTTC,CASSPPGTATNIQYF
-,TRBJ2-5,-,TRBV18,TGTGCCAGCTCACCCGACCTGGGAGGAGAGACCCAGTACTTC,CASSPDLGGETQYF
-,TRBJ2-7,-,TRBV25-1,TGTGCCAGCTCCGTCTCGCCAGGAAAAAACACAAATTCCTACGAGCAGTACTTC,CASSVSPGKNTNSYEQYF
TRBD1,TRBJ2-7,once,TRBV29-1,TGCAGCGTTGAAGATCGCAGGGGGCAATCCTACGAGCAGTACTTC,CSVEDRRGQSYEQYF
TRBD1,TRBJ2-3,-,TRBV19,TGTGCCAGTAGCCACGGACAGGATCGGTACACAGATACGCAGTATTTT,CASSHGQDRYTDTQYF
-,TRBJ2-7,-,TRBV7-9,TGTGCCAGCAGCTTAAGCGACGAGCAGTACTTC,CASSLSDEQYF
-,TRBJ1-2,-,TRBV18,TGTGCCAGCTCACCAGCGACCAGACCTGCGGGTGGCTACACCTTC,CASSPATRPAGGYTF
TRBD1,TRBJ1-2,-,TRBV5-1,TGCGCCAGCTCAAGACAGGGTGACTATGGCTACACCTTC,CASSRQGDYGYTF
-,TRBJ1-4,-,TRBV13,TGTGCCAGCAGCTTAGGCCGGGTCTTAAATGAAAAACTGTTTTTT,CASSLGRVLNEKLFF
TRBD1,TRBJ1-6,-,TRBV5-1,TGCGCCAGCAGCTTGGATACAGGGGGCAGCTCACCCCTCCACTTT,CASSLDTGGSSPLHF
-,TRBJ1-2,-,TRBV7-9,TGTGCCAGCAGCTTAGCGCTGGAGGGCTACACCTTC,CASSLALEGYTF
TRBD1,TRBJ1-1,-,TRBV13,TGTGCCAGCAGCTTAGGCGACAGGGGGCGAGGTAGCCCGGGGGCTGAAGCTTTCTTT,CASSLGDRGRGSPGAEAFF
-,TRBJ1-2,-,TRBV7-2,TGTGCCAGCACCCTGAGGACAGCTAACTATGGCTACACCTTC,CASTLRTANYGYTF
TRBD1,TRBJ2-7,-,TRBV11-2,TGTGCCAGCAGCTTGGGGACAGGGAACATCCCCTACGAGCAGTACTTC,CASSLGTGNIPYEQYF
TRBD1,TRBJ1-4,-,TRBV6-1,TGTGCCAGCACCTTGGGACAGAAAAATTATGAAAAACTGTTTTTT,CASTLGQKNYEKLFF
TRBD1,TRBJ1-2,few,TRBV7-9,TGTTCCAGCAGCTTAGGAGGGACAGGGAGCTATGGCTACACCTTC,CSSSLGGTGSYGYTF
TRBD1,TRBJ1-3,-,TRBV6-5,TGTGCCAGCAGTTACGGGCAGGGGGGAGGAAACACCATATATTTT,CASSYGQGGGNTIYF
TRBD2,TRBJ2-5,-,TRBV5-1,TGCGCCAGCTCTCTAAGGCGGGGGGGCCCCGGGACCCAGTACTTC,CASSLRRGGPGTQYF
-,TRBJ1-5,-,TRBV19,TGTGCCAGTAGCCAGGGGACCTATAGCAATCAGCCCCAGCATTTT,CASSQGTYSNQPQHF
TRBD1,TRBJ1-2,few,TRBV5-1,TGCGCCAGCAGCTTGGGGACAGGGGTGAGGGTCTACACCTTC,CASSLGTGVRVYTF
TRBD1,TRBJ1-2,-,TRBV5-6,TGTGCCAGCAGCCTAGACCCGACAGGGGGCGTGTATGGCTACACCTTC,CASSLDPTGGVYGYTF
TRBD1,TRBJ1-6,-,TRBV18,TGTGCCAGCTCACCGCAAGACAGGGGACTAACGAGCTCCTATAATTCACCCCTCCACTTT,CASSPQDRGLTSSYNSPLHF
-,TRBJ2-7,-,TRBV30,TGTGCCTGGAGTGTTCAAGGGAGGTCCGAGCAGTACTTC,CAWSVQGRSEQYF